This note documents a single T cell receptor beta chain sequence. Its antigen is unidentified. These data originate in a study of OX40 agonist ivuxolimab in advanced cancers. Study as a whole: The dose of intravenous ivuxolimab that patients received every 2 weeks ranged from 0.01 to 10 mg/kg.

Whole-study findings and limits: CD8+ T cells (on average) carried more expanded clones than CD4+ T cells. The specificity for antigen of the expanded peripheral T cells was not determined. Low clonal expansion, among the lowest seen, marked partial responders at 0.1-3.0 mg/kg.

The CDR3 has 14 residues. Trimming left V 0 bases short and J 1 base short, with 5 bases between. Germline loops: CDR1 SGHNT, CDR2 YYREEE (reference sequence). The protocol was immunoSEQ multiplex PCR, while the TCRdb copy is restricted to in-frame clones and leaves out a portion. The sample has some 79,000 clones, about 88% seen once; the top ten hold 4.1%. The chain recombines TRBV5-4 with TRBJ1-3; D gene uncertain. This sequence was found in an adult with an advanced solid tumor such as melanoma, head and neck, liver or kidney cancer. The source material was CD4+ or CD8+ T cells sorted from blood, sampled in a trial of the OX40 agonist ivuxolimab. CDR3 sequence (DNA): TGTGCCAGCAGCTTGGGAGAGTCTGGAAACACCATATATTTT. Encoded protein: CASSLGESGNTIYF.